What follows are 28 T cell receptor beta chains derived from one specimen sequenced in a study of T-cell memory formation after mild COVID-19. TCRdb reprocessed the 5' RACE reads with MiXCR, giving one entry per CDR3 protein. The sample carries fewer than 350,000 distinct CDR3 sequences, approximately 18% recorded once. Specimen: PBMCs or a T cell subset sorted from them (not recorded which). The receptors derive from a man between 18 and 35 years old who had mild COVID-19 (a few samples of this study predate the infection). Cell type and time point are not known.

CDR3 in DNA: TGCGCCAGCAGCCAAGAGGTAAGGACACCCCTCCACTTT. Translating it yields CASSQEVRTPLHF. The chain combines TRBV4-1 with TRBJ1-6; D unresolved. Looked up from germline, CDR1 is MGHRA and CDR2 is YSYEKL. CDR3 length: 13 amino acids. Deletions cut 0 bases from V and 11 bases from J, with 8 bases between.

The CDR3 protein is CASSRWTGGLEKLFF. As DNA, the CDR3 is TGCGCCAGCAGCAGGTGGACAGGGGGATTGGAAAAACTGTTTTTT. V is TRBV5-1 and J is TRBJ1-4; TRBD1 aligns across 10 bases. V shed 4 bases, J shed 8 bases, and the junction held 8 bases outside the gene matches. The CDR3 length is 15 residues. Germline V gene data show CDR1 as SGHRS and CDR2 as YFSETQ.

The chain combines TRBV7-9 with TRBJ2-2; D may be TRBD1 (5 bases). Germline V gene data show CDR1 as SEHNR and CDR2 as FQNEAQ (reference sequence). V was trimmed by 6 bases and J by 1 base, leaving 12 bases between them. The length of the CDR3 is 15 residues. The CDR3 is CASSVRDLNTGELFF. The CDR3 nucleotides are TGTGCCAGCAGTGTCAGGGATTTGAACACCGGGGAGCTGTTTTTT.

A few counts support this clonotype. The genes are TRBV5-1 and TRBJ2-3, with 9 bases fitting TRBD1. The CDR3 totals 13 residues. CDR1 is SGHRS, CDR2 YFSETQ, per germline. V trimming: 4 bases; J trimming: 6 bases; junction bases outside the gene matches: 3. The chain's CDR3 is CASSGTGGDTQYF. In DNA form, the CDR3 reads TGCGCCAGCAGCGGAACAGGGGGCGATACGCAGTATTTT.

The chain couples TRBV4-1 to TRBJ2-7; 12 positions agree with TRBD2. J lost 6 bases, V lost 2 bases, and 11 bases had no gene match. Germline assignment: CDR1 MGHRA and CDR2 YSYEKL. There are 17 residues in the CDR3. For the CDR3, the DNA is TGCGCCAGCAGCCAACCGGGCGGACTAGCGGGGATAACCGAGCAGTACTTC. The encoded protein is CASSQPGGLAGITEQYF.

This clonotype has just a few counts. The rearrangement uses TRBV27 and TRBJ2-1; D is undetermined. CDR1 and CDR2 from the germline V gene are MNHEY and SMNVEV (reference sequence). The CDR3 spans 16 residues. Trimming removed 5 bases from V and 5 bases from J, with 19 bases in between. CDR3 DNA sequence: TGTGCCAGCAGTCAGCTAGTGTCCTTAGGGCACAATGAGCAGTTCTTC. It is translated as CASSQLVSLGHNEQFF.

This clonotype was counted only a few times. V is TRBV5-1 and J is TRBJ2-3; 9 nucleotides agree with TRBD2. The CDR3 totals 16 residues. V gave up 0 bases and J gave up 6 bases; unmatched junction bases: 8. Germline V gene data show CDR1 as SGHRS and CDR2 as YFSETQ. The DNA for the CDR3 is TGCGCCAGCAGCTTGGGTAGCGGGGGACCCGATGATACGCAGTATTTT. Translated: CASSLGSGGPDDTQYF.

The chain combines TRBV20-1 with TRBJ1-1; D may be TRBD1 (5 bases). The CDR3 totals 13 residues. The ends were cut back, 3 bases at V and 0 bases at J, with 8 bases in the middle. Germline lookup yields CDR1 DFQATT and CDR2 SNEGSKA (reference sequence). The CDR3 DNA sequence: TGCAGTGCTAGGGACATGATGAACACTGAAGCTTTCTTT. Translating gives CSARDMMNTEAFF.

CDR3 nucleotides: TGCGCCAGCAGCCGCAGGGTTCAGGGAACTACCACCACCTCTAACTATGGCTACACCTTC. Its translation is CASSRRVQGTTTTSNYGYTF. The chain uses TRBV4-3 and TRBJ1-2, with D possibly TRBD1 on 5 matching bases. This CDR3 contains 20 residues. V was pared by 4 bases and J by 0 bases, with 27 bases between. CDR1 LGHNA and CDR2 YSLEER come from the germline V gene.

This clonotype was seen more than once but under ten times. The genes are TRBV20-1 and TRBJ1-5; the D gene is possibly TRBD1 (5 bases). Germline V gene sequence: CDR1 DFQATT, CDR2 SNEGSKA (reference sequence). V was trimmed by 1 base and J by 7 bases, leaving 17 bases between them. The CDR3 extends over 15 amino acids. This CDR3 reads CSARGLGAERQPQHF. Written as DNA, the CDR3 is TGCAGTGCTAGAGGCCTCGGGGCTGAAAGGCAGCCCCAGCATTTT.

The rearrangement links TRBV5-1 to TRBJ2-1; D call uncertain. This CDR3 is built from 14 residues. The V end was cut by 6 bases, the J end by 10 bases, with 20 bases between. CDR1 and CDR2 (germline): SGHRS, YFSETQ. The CDR3 nucleotides read TGCGCCAGCACCCAAATGGCCCCTGGAAGGGAGCAGTTCTTC. This sequence encodes CASTQMAPGREQFF.

The V and J genes are TRBV4-1 and TRBJ1-5, with 9 bases lining up with TRBD1. CDR3 length: 15 amino acids. J gave up 9 bases and V 5 bases, and 11 bases lay outside the gene matches. Germline CDR1 reads MGHRA; CDR2 reads YSYEKL. CDR3 DNA: TGCGCCAGCAGCGGCCCGGGACAGGGTATTCGGCCCCAGCATTTT. It translates to CASSGPGQGIRPQHF.

This clonotype was seen ten or more times. J is TRBJ2-1 and V is TRBV24-1, with 11 bases fitting TRBD2. The CDR3 loop spans 15 amino acids. V dropped 3 bases and J dropped 8; count of bases not matched to a gene: 5. From germline, CDR1 is KGHDR and CDR2 SFDVKD. CDR3 amino acids: CATSDPGLAGDEQFF. CDR3 nucleotide sequence: TGTGCCACCAGTGATCCCGGACTAGCGGGTGATGAGCAGTTCTTC.

This clonotype was counted ten times or more. V is TRBV30 and J is TRBJ2-5; D not resolved. CDR1 is GTSNPN, CDR2 SVGIG, per germline (reference sequence). V was shortened by 0 bases and J by 3 bases, with 11 bases between the two germline ends. The CDR3 spans 14 residues. In DNA, the CDR3 is TGTGCCTGGAGTGTACTTTCCCGGGAAGAGACCCAGTACTTC. Translation: CAWSVLSREETQYF. Together with reference TRBV30 and TRBJ2-5, the CDR3 gives the full variable domain: SQTIHQWPATLVQPVGSPLSLECTVEGTSNPNLYWYRQAAGRGLQLLFYSVGIGQISSEVPQNLSASRPQDRQFILSSKKLLLSDSGFYLCAWSVLSREETQYFGPGTRLLVL.

This clonotype was seen only a few times. The gene calls are TRBV18 and TRBJ2-4; D not resolved. This CDR3 is 18 amino acids long. CDR1 and CDR2 (germline): KGHSH, LQKENI. The V and J ends lost 0 bases and 0 bases respectively, with 15 bases between them. The CDR3 DNA sequence: TGTGCCAGCTCACCACCGTTGGTCCTACCCGTAGCCAAAAACATTCAGTACTTC. This translates into CASSPPLVLPVAKNIQYF. The complete variable domain, with remaining parts taken from reference TRBV18 and TRBJ2-4, reads NAGVMQNPRHLVRRRGQEARLRCSPMKGHSHVYWYRQLPEEGLKFMVYLQKENIIDESGMPKERFSAEFPKEGPSILRIQQVVRGDSAAYFCASSPPLVLPVAKNIQYFGAGTRLSVL.

This chain joins TRBV7-3 and TRBJ1-1; D is unresolved. This CDR3 spans 14 amino acids. The germline V and J ends were trimmed by 0 bases and 1 base, with 6 bases remaining between them. Per the germline V gene, CDR1 is SGHTA and CDR2 is FQGTGA. The CDR3 bases are TGTGCCAGCAGCTTAACCTCGGGGAACACTGAAGCTTTCTTT. The encoded protein is CASSLTSGNTEAFF.

This clonotype was found a few times. The chain combines TRBV27 with TRBJ2-5; 8 positions agree with TRBD1. Germline values: CDR1 MNHEY, CDR2 SMNVEV (reference sequence). The junction had 4 bases not matched to a gene; V was cut back by 2 bases and J by 5 bases. There are 14 residues in the CDR3. The CDR3 sequence: CASSLRQGRETQYF. CDR3 bases: TGTGCCAGCAGTTTAAGACAGGGGCGCGAGACCCAGTACTTC.

This clonotype occurred a few times. This chain joins TRBV7-9 and TRBJ1-6; D is uncertain. Trimming left V 5 bases short and J 4 bases short, with 12 bases between. Germline values: CDR1 SEHNR, CDR2 FQNEAQ (reference sequence). The CDR3 sequence is 15 residues long. CDR3 DNA: TGTGCCAGCAGCCCGGGAAAAGAATATAATTCACCCCTCCACTTT. It specifies CASSPGKEYNSPLHF.

The table lists this clonotype with many counts. The V call is TRBV2, the J call TRBJ2-3; weak D call: TRBD2 (6 bases). With 2 bases removed from V and 10 bases from J, the gap between germline ends came to 16 bases. CDR3 length equals 14 residues. Looked up from germline, CDR1 is SNHLY and CDR2 is FYNNEI. The CDR3 bases are TGTGCCAGCAGTGAAATTCGTGGGGACTCAGCGCAGTATTTT. Its translation is CASSEIRGDSAQYF.

This clonotype came up many times. J is TRBJ2-3 and V is TRBV5-1; 7 positions agree with TRBD1. Trimming at V came to 0 bases and at J to 2 bases, leaving 3 bases not matched to a gene. Germline-derived CDR1 and CDR2 are SGHRS and YFSETQ. CDR3 length: 15 amino acids. The CDR3 coding sequence is TGCGCCAGCAGCTTGGGACAGGGTGACACAGATACGCAGTATTTT. Translated, it gives CASSLGQGDTDTQYF.

This chain joins TRBV7-6 and TRBJ2-7, with 7 bases identical to TRBD1. Germline V CDR1 and CDR2: SGHVS, FNYEAQ. The CDR3 extends over 13 amino acids. Trimming took 4 bases from V and 4 from J; bases not matched to a gene: 4. The CDR3: CASSSGQKYEQYF. In nucleotides, the CDR3 is TGTGCCAGCAGCTCGGGACAGAAATACGAGCAGTACTTC. Full variable domain (remainder filled in from reference TRBV7-6 and TRBJ2-7): GAGVSQSPRYKVTKRGQDVALRCDPISGHVSLYWYRQALGQGPEFLTYFNYEAQQDKSGLPNDRFSAERPEGSISTLTIQRTEQRDSAMYRCASSSGQKYEQYFGPGTRLTVT.

The V call is TRBV12-3 or TRBV12-4, the J call TRBJ1-1, with D uncertain. CDR3 length: 13 residues. Between the trimmed V and J ends, which lost 6 bases and 10 bases, there was a span of 18 bases. The CDR3 sequence is CASSYRPGFGAFF. CDR3 in DNA: TGTGCCAGCAGCTACCGCCCGGGGTTCGGAGCTTTCTTT.

In this sample, this clonotype turned up a few times. The chain recombines TRBV9 with TRBJ2-2, with TRBD2 matching 12 bases. The CDR3 runs to 17 residues. Looked up from germline, CDR1 is SGDLS and CDR2 is YYNGEE. J lost 2 bases, V lost 4 bases, and 6 bases had no gene match. The CDR3 DNA reads as TGTGCCAGCAGCAAGACTAGCGGGGGCCATAACACCGGGGAGCTGTTTTTT. Encoded protein: CASSKTSGGHNTGELFF.

V is TRBV5-1 and J is TRBJ2-1, with D unclear. This CDR3 is built from 15 residues. The V end was cut by 2 bases, the J end by 1 base, with 10 bases between. The germline V gene encodes CDR1 SGHRS and CDR2 YFSETQ. The CDR3 sequence: CASSLASPSYNEQFF. The CDR3, as DNA: TGCGCCAGCAGCTTAGCAAGCCCGTCCTACAATGAGCAGTTCTTC.

Written as DNA, the CDR3 is TGTGCCAGCAGTTTAGGAGTTGTCGGTAGAGAGACCCAGTACTTC. This translates into CASSLGVVGRETQYF. The chain employs TRBV12-3 or TRBV12-4 and TRBJ2-5, with D uncertain. The CDR3 has 15 amino acids. The V end was cut by 1 base, the J end by 4 bases, with 13 bases between.

The CDR3 protein is CASSSTSVGELFF. CDR3 sequence (DNA): TGTGCCAGCAGCTCGACTAGTGTCGGGGAGCTGTTTTTT. V is TRBV11-2 and J is TRBJ2-2, with a weak D call TRBD2 (6 bases). V was cut by 4 bases and J by 7 bases, with 10 bases left in between. The germline gives CDR1 SGHAT, CDR2 FQNNGV. The CDR3 extends over 13 amino acids.

This chain connects TRBV21-1 to TRBJ1-1. TRBV21-1 is a pseudogene locus. CDR3 length: 16 amino acids. In DNA form, the CDR3 reads TGTGCCAGCAGCAAAGAGTATACCACCCTGAACACTGAAGCTTTCTTT. As protein: CASSKEYTTLNTEAFF.

The rearrangement links TRBV7-2 to TRBJ2-3; 12 nucleotides match TRBD2. The CDR3 runs to 16 residues. With 4 bases clipped from V and 3 bases from J, the junction kept 5 bases outside the gene matches. Germline V gene data show CDR1 as SGHTA and CDR2 as FQGNSA. The CDR3 nucleotides are TGTGCCAGCAGCTCACCCGGGACTAGCGGGACAGATACGCAGTATTTT. Encoded protein: CASSSPGTSGTDTQYF.